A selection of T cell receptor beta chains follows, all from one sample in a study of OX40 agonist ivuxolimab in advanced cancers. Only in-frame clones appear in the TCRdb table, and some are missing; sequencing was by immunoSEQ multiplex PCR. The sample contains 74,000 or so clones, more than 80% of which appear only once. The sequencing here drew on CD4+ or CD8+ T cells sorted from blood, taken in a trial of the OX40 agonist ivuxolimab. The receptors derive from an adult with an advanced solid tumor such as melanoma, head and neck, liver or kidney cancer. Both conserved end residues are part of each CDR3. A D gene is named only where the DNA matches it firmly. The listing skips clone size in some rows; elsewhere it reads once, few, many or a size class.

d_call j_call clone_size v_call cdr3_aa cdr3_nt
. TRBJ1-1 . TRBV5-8 CASSLAHWGTEAFF TGTGCCAGCAGCTTAGCCCATTGGGGCACTGAAGCTTTCTTT
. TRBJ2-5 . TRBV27 CASSSNRDAKTQYF TGTGCCAGCAGTTCTAACAGGGATGCGAAGACCCAGTACTTC
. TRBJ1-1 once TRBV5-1 CASSLLGRAGSEAFF TGCGCCAGCAGCTTGTTGGGCAGGGCGGGCAGTGAAGCTTTCTTT
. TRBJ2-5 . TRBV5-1 CASNLLGQETQYF TGCGCCAGCAACCTGTTGGGCCAAGAGACCCAGTACTTC
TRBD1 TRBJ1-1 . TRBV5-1 CASTLQGVPVTEAFF TGCGCCAGCACTCTACAGGGGGTTCCCGTCACTGAAGCTTTCTTT
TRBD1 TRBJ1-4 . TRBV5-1 CASSLIGQELNEKLFF TGCGCCAGCAGCTTGATAGGACAGGAGCTCAATGAAAAACTGTTTTTT
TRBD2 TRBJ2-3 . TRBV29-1 CSVDGVAGTSTDTQYF TGCAGCGTTGACGGGGTAGCGGGGACTAGCACAGATACGCAGTATTTT
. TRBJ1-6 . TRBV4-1 CASSQAPAGVRGSPLHF TGCGCCAGCAGCCAAGCCCCCGCCGGGGTTAGAGGATCACCCCTCCACTTT
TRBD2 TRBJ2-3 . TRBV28 CASSSLLLAHSTDTQYF TGTGCCAGCAGTTCATTATTACTAGCGCATAGCACAGATACGCAGTATTTT
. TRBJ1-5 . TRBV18 CASSPSHGYQPQHF TGTGCCAGCTCACCTTCCCACGGGTACCAGCCCCAGCATTTT
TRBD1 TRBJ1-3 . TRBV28 CASGTGTGAGNTIYF TGTGCCAGCGGTACCGGGACAGGGGCTGGAAACACCATATATTTT
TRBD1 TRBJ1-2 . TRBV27 CASSWRGTGEFYGYTF TGTGCCAGCAGTTGGAGGGGGACAGGGGAGTTCTATGGCTACACCTTC
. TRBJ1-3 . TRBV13 CASSLLKSSGNTIYF TGTGCCAGCAGCTTATTGAAGAGCTCTGGAAACACCATATATTTT
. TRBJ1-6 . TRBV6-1 CASKGGWDSPLHF TGTGCCAGCAAAGGGGGATGGGATTCACCCCTCCACTTT
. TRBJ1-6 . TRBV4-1 CASSQESRVFNSPLHF TGCGCCAGCAGCCAAGAATCCAGGGTCTTTAATTCACCCCTCCACTTT
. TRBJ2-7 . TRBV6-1 CASRSQNTYEQYF TGTGCCAGCAGGTCCCAGAACACCTACGAGCAGTACTTC
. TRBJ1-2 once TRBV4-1 CASSQERNGYGYTF TGCGCCAGCAGCCAAGAGAGGAACGGCTATGGCTACACCTTC
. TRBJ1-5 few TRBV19 CASSSGRSQPQHF TGTGCCAGTAGTTCAGGAAGGAGTCAGCCCCAGCATTTT
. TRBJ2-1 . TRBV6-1 CASSEAGYNNEQFF TGTGCCAGCAGTGAAGCTGGATACAATAATGAGCAGTTCTTC